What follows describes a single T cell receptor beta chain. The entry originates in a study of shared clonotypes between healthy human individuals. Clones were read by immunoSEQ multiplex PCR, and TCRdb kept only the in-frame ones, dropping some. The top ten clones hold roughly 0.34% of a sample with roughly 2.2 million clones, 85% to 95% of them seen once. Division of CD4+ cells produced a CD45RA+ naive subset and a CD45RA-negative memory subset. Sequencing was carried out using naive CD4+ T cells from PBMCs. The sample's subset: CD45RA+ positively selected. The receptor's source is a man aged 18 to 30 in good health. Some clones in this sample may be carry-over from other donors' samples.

As DNA, the CDR3 is TGCGCCAGCAAGGGAGGGCCCGGCACTGAAGCTTTCTTT. Amino acid sequence: CASKGGPGTEAFF. The V and J genes are TRBV5-1 and TRBJ1-1; D unclear. The CDR3 length is 13 residues. Trimming shortened V by 6 bases and J by 4 bases, and 13 bases separated the two germline ends. Germline V gives CDR1 SGHRS, CDR2 YFSETQ. Variable domain in full (rest from reference TRBV5-1 and TRBJ1-1): KAGVTQTPRYLIKTRGQQVTLSCSPISGHRSVSWYQQTPGQGLQFLFEYFSETQRNKGNFPGRFSGRQFSNSRSEMNVSTLELGDSALYLCASKGGPGTEAFFGQGTRLTVV.